This TCR beta chain was profiled in a study of cytomegalovirus exposure and HLA in healthy donors. Study-wide findings and caveats: In vitro data verified a few CMV-associated chains as specific for CMV antigens. Cytomegalovirus-associated TCR beta chains were listed, numbering more than 150. It was taken for granted in presence/absence analyses that sequencing depth across donors was roughly uniform.

The PCR ran on 60 Vbeta and 13 Jbeta primers. Repertoires were generated with immunoSEQ multiplex PCR, while TCRdb's copy carries only in-frame clones and drops some. This table has under 200,000 clones, 82% appearing once. Comment on this clone: Its antigen remains unidentified.

Per the germline V gene, CDR1 is SEHNR and CDR2 is FQNEAQ (reference sequence). Deletions cut 1 base from V and 5 bases from J, with 14 bases between. The CDR3 totals 15 residues. Sequenced material: PBMCs. This TCR was sampled from a male donor in good health and CMV-seropositive. The rearrangement links TRBV7-9 to TRBJ1-1, with TRBD1 as a possible D gene (5 bases). The CDR3 region has the DNA TGTGCCAGCAGCTTAGTGTCCGGGGGAAGAACTGAAGCTTTCTTT. It is translated as CASSLVSGGRTEAFF.